Below are 9 T cell receptor beta chains sequenced from a single sample in a study of cytomegalovirus exposure and HLA in healthy donors. Use of 60 Vbeta and 13 Jbeta primers characterized the PCR. Clones were sequenced by immunoSEQ multiplex PCR, and TCRdb holds only the in-frame ones, with some missing. Recorded for this sample: about 160,000 clones. Sequencing was done on a sample of PBMCs. The receptors here all came from a woman aged 55-70 years in good health and CMV-seronegative.

This sequence joins TRBV7-3 and TRBJ2-3, with D perhaps matching TRBD2 (6 bases). CDR3 length: 16 residues. Looked up from germline, CDR1 is SGHTA and CDR2 is FQGTGA. V dropped 2 bases and J dropped 2 bases, with 14 bases sitting between them. CDR3 bases: TGTGCCAGCAGCTTAGGTGTGGGCGGGAACACAGATACGCAGTATTTT. Protein sequence: CASSLGVGGNTDTQYF.

This chain links TRBV29-1 with TRBJ1-2, with a weak D call TRBD1 (6 bases). Trimming took 7 bases from V and 4 from J, leaving 22 bases between them. CDR1 is SQVTM and CDR2 is ANQGSEA in the germline V gene. This CDR3 spans 15 amino acids. CDR3: CSAVMIGQQIYGYTF. The CDR3 region has the DNA TGCAGCGCCGTTATGATAGGACAGCAGATCTATGGCTACACCTTC.

This chain connects TRBV10-3 to TRBJ1-2; D not resolved. Looked up from germline, CDR1 is ENHRY and CDR2 is SYGVKD. The germline V and J ends were trimmed by 0 bases and 1 base, with 6 bases remaining between them. The CDR3 sequence is 14 residues long. The CDR3 nucleotides read TGTGCCATCAGTGAGTCCGCGGATAACTATGGCTACACCTTC. It encodes CAISESADNYGYTF.

The rearrangement uses TRBV5-1 and TRBJ1-1; tentatively, D is TRBD1 (5 bases). Germline lookup yields CDR1 SGHRS and CDR2 YFSETQ. There are 16 residues in the CDR3. V dropped 0 bases and J dropped 5 bases, with 17 bases sitting between them. CDR3 coding DNA: TGCGCCAGCAGCTTGGTTGGGGGGGGAGGAGGAACTGAAGCTTTCTTT. Its translation is CASSLVGGGGGTEAFF.

The chain uses TRBV5-6 and TRBJ1-4; D unresolved. The CDR3 loop spans 14 amino acids. Germline V gene lookup returns CDR1 SGHDT and CDR2 YYEEEE. Deletions cut 1 base from V and 3 bases from J, with 7 bases between. The CDR3 loop reads CASSLTPPNEKLFF. CDR3 nucleotide sequence: TGTGCCAGCAGCTTGACACCACCTAATGAAAAACTGTTTTTT. Full variable domain (missing parts from reference TRBV5-6 and TRBJ1-4): DAGVTQSPTHLIKTRGQQVTLRCSPKSGHDTVSWYQQALGQGPQFIFQYYEEEERQRGNFPDRFSGHQFPNYSSELNVNALLLGDSALYLCASSLTPPNEKLFFGSGTQLSVL.

The chain couples TRBV29-1 to TRBJ2-7, with 12 bases aligning to TRBD2. In germline, CDR1 is SQVTM, CDR2 ANQGSEA. J lost 3 bases, V lost 0 bases, and 12 bases had no gene match. The CDR3 covers 18 residues. The CDR3: CSVEEPGPGLAGLYEQYF. CDR3 DNA: TGCAGCGTTGAAGAGCCGGGCCCCGGACTAGCGGGACTCTACGAGCAGTACTTC.

The genes are TRBV6-1 and TRBJ2-2; perhaps TRBD1 as D (5 bases). Germline-derived CDR1 and CDR2 are MNHNS and SASEGT. The ends were cut back, 7 bases at V and 7 bases at J, with 13 bases in the middle. The CDR3 spans 13 residues. The CDR3 here is CASIGRENGELFF. CDR3 bases: TGTGCCAGCATTGGCAGGGAAAACGGGGAGCTGTTTTTT.

The chain employs TRBV7-3 and TRBJ1-1; 7 positions match TRBD1. The germline gives CDR1 SGHTA, CDR2 FQGTGA. V gave up 5 bases and J gave up 3 bases; unmatched junction bases: 3. CDR3 length: 13 residues. CDR3 nucleotides: TGTGCCAGCAGCCCAGGGACAGACACTGAAGCTTTCTTT. It is translated as CASSPGTDTEAFF.

The chain employs TRBV7-2 and TRBJ1-2, with D uncertain. CDR1 and CDR2 from the germline V gene are SGHTA and FQGNSA. With 6 bases removed from V and 8 bases from J, the gap between germline ends came to 22 bases. The CDR3 is 15 amino acids. DNA for the CDR3: TGTGCCAGCAGTTCCCGATCCGGGAGGGCACGCGGCTACACCTTC. Translated, it gives CASSSRSGRARGYTF.